This T cell receptor beta chain is drawn from a study of shared clonotypes between healthy human individuals. For the study at large: Per donor, three plates held CD4 naive cells, three held CD4 memory, two held CD8 naive and one held CD8 memory.

The CDR3 extends over 18 amino acids. The germline CDR1 and CDR2 sequences are LGHNA and YNFKEQ. V was pared by 0 bases and J by 0 bases, with 16 bases between. From CD4+ cells came CD45RA+ naive and CD45RA-negative memory subsets. Regarding the study as a whole: Only a few donors were included, so the genetic and exposure-history diversity represented was limited. Among non-shared clonotypes, generation probabilities were lower than among those shared by all four donors.

Clones were read by immunoSEQ multiplex PCR, and TCRdb kept only the in-frame ones, dropping some. Among some 2,400,000 clones, 95% were seen once, and the ten largest hold 0.1% to 0.15%. With regard to this clone: The antigen remains undetermined.

This chain links TRBV4-2 with TRBJ2-3; D might be TRBD2 (6 bases). The receptor was isolated from a man in his late teens or twenties in good health. Material for sequencing was naive CD4+ T cells sorted from blood. As to subset: CD45RA+ positively selected. In DNA, the CDR3 is TGTGCCAGCAGCCAAGATTTAATGGGAAGCGGGAGCACAGATACGCAGTATTTT. As protein: CASSQDLMGSGSTDTQYF.